This T cell receptor beta chain was sequenced for a study of CD8 T cells in Susac syndrome. The length of the CDR3 is 12 residues. V was cut by 8 bases and J by 0 bases, with 7 bases left in between. The germline V gene encodes CDR1 LNHDA and CDR2 SQIVND (reference sequence). Random hexamers were used to reverse transcribe an amount of about 0.45 to 1 ug RNA. The authors amplified TCR beta CDR3 across 54 Vbeta and 13 Jbeta using immunoSEQ multiplex PCR. A single record per CDR3 protein comes from TCRdb applying MiXCR to the immunoSEQ multiplex PCR reads. The sample has 100,000 to 150,000 distinct CDR3 sequences; just under 95% are singletons. Sequencing of TCR beta was performed on blood CD8+ and CD4+ T cells. In contrast to the negatively isolated CD8+ and CD4+ T cells, TEMRA cells were FACS-enriched.

The TCR sequence derives from a human donor in good health. The rearrangement joins TRBV19 to TRBJ1-1, with D unclear. The specimen sequenced was CD4+ T cells from PBMCs. CDR3 in amino acids: CASGGLNTEAFF. CDR3 coding DNA: TGTGCCAGTGGAGGTTTGAACACTGAAGCTTTCTTT.